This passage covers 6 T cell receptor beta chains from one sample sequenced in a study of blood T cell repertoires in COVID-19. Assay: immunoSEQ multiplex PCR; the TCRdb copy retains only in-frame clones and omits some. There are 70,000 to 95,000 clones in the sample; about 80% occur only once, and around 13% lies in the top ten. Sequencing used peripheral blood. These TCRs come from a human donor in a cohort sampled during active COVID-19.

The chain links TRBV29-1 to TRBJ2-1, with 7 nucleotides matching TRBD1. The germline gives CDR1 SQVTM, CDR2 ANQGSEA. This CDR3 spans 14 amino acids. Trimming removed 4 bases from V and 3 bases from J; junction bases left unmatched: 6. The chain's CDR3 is CSVATGMFYNEQFF. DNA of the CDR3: TGCAGCGTTGCGACAGGGATGTTCTACAATGAGCAGTTCTTC.

The CDR3 reads CASSRDSSGNTIYF. In DNA form, the CDR3 reads TGTGCCAGCAGCCGCGACAGCTCTGGAAACACCATATATTTT. This chain links TRBV5-6 with TRBJ1-3; a weak D match, TRBD1 (5 bases). Looked up from germline, CDR1 is SGHDT and CDR2 is YYEEEE. The V gene lost 4 bases and the J gene lost 0 bases, with 8 bases spanning the gap. CDR3 length: 14 amino acids.

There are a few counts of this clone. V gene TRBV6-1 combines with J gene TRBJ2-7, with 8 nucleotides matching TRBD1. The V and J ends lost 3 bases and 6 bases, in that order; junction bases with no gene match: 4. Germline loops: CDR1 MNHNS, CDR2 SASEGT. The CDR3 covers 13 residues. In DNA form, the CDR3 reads TGTGCCAGCAGTGAGTGGACAGGGCCCGAGCAGTACTTC. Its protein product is CASSEWTGPEQYF.

The CDR3 DNA reads as TGTGCCAGCAGCCAAGAAGGAGGGGGCGCCTACAATGAGCAGTTCTTC. This codes for CASSQEGGGAYNEQFF. V gene TRBV3-1 (or the pseudogene TRBV3-2) combines with J gene TRBJ2-1, with TRBD1 as a possible D gene (7 bases). The V and J ends lost 0 bases and 2 bases respectively, with 11 bases between them. Germline V lookup: CDR1 LGHDT, CDR2 YNNKEL (reference sequence). This CDR3 is 16 amino acids long.

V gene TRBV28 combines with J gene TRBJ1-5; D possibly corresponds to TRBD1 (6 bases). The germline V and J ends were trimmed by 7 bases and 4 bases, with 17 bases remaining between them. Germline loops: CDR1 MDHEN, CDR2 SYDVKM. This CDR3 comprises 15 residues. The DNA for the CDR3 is TGTGCCAGCACCTTATTTGGACAGCTAAATCAGCCCCAGCATTTT. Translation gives CASTLFGQLNQPQHF.

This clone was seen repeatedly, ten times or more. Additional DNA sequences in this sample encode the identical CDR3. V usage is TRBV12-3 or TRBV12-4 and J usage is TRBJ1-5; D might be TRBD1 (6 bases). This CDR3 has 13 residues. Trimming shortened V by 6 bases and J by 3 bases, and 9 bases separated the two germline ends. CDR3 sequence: CASRTGSNQPQHF. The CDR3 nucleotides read TGTGCCAGCAGAACAGGGTCCAATCAGCCCCAGCATTTT.